This T cell receptor beta chain was captured in a study of blood T cell repertoires in COVID-19 (TCRdb year 2020). About the study as a whole: Collaborator samples came from the United States, Italy and Spain and covered acute and convalescent phases of COVID-19. The repertoires were released in a freely available public database intended as a resource for research on the immune response to SARS-CoV-2. The prospective study material was composed of cDNA or gDNA derived from T cells, B-cell-depleted T cells, or PBMCs. Nearly every sample came with metadata listing a de-identified subject ID, COVID-19 status, age in years and sex. Samples were obtained from the ongoing ImmuneRACE study (first 160 participants) and from about 1,300 subjects provided by 6 global collaborators. Deeply sampled blood TCRbeta repertoires from subjects exposed to, actively infected with, or recovered from COVID-19 were included in the dataset. Where available, HLA class I and class II types were taken from metadata supplied by the sample provider and were not determined by assay-based typing.

This clone has just a few counts. Its antigen remains undetermined. Qualities for individual bases were not recorded, and no much larger clone is one base off. Participants in the prospective study were aged about 18 to 95 years, lived in about two dozen United States geographic areas, and enrolled through a virtual design. In the prospective study, cohorts were assigned on the basis of participant-reported clinical history obtained from a screening survey and a study questionnaire. Each participant in the prospective study had whole blood, serum and a nasopharyngeal or oropharyngeal swab collected by mobile phlebotomists. Additional blood draws and questionnaires over an approximately two-month period could optionally be provided by prospective study participants. Before DNA extraction, blood samples from the prospective study were shipped at room temperature or frozen. The research as a whole found: Clinical and demographic metadata were provided uncurated, with the amount varying by source and participant.

TCRbeta CDR3 regions were amplified from genomic DNA using the immunoSEQ Assay, a bias-controlled multiplex PCR. The original methods were these. Within the assay, amplification of reference gene primers was used to estimate how many nucleated cells each sample contained. Sequence reads were collapsed and filtered to measure the absolute abundance of every unique TCRbeta CDR3 rearrangement. For each sample, productive Simpson clonality was calculated by taking the square root of Simpson's diversity index across productive rearrangements. TCRdb obtained this table from immuneACCESS and retained in-frame rearrangements with V and J assigned. These tables miss some clones; where compared with another copy, unresolved V genes account for less than half of the shortfall, and the remainder is unexplained. V and J calls and clone size are copied from that table; D and trimming were computed from the DNA. The sample contains some 190,000 clones, 76% of them found a single time. The ten largest clones capture roughly a sixth of the sample.

What was sequenced was PBMCs or T cells enriched from blood (not recorded which). The clonotype was recovered from a woman between 45 and 65 years old with acute COVID-19.

CDR3 sequence: CASQEGDAYGYTF. Here is the DNA: TGTGCCAGCCAAGAGGGGGACGCCTATGGCTACACCTTC. The rearranged segments are TRBV12-3 or TRBV12-4 and TRBJ1-2; TRBD1 is possibly the D segment (6 matching bases). CDR3 length: 13 amino acids, cysteine to phenylalanine. The retained sequence is limited to the CDR3, 39 bases, with the frame set at the first base. V loses 8 bases of germline sequence and J loses 4 bases, and the interval between the two ends is 14 bases.